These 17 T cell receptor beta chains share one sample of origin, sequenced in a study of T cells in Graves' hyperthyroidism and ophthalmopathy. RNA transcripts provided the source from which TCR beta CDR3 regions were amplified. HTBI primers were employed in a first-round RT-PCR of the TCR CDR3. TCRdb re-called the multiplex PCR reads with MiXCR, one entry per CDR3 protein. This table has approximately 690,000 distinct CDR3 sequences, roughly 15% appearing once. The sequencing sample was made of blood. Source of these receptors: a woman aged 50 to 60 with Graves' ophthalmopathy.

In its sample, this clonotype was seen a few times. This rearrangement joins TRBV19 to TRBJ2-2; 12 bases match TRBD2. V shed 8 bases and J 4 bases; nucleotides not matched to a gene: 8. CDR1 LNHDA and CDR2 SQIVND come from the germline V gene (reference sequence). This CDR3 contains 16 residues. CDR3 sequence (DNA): TGTGCCAGTCGGACTAGCGGGACAACTCTCACCGGGGAGCTGTTTTTT. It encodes CASRTSGTTLTGELFF. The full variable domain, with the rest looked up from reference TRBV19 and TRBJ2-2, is DGGITQSPKYLFRKEGQNVTLSCEQNLNHDAMYWYRQDPGQGLRLIYYSQIVNDFQKGDIAEGYSVSREKKESFPLTVTSAQKNPTAFYLCASRTSGTTLTGELFFGEGSRLTVL.

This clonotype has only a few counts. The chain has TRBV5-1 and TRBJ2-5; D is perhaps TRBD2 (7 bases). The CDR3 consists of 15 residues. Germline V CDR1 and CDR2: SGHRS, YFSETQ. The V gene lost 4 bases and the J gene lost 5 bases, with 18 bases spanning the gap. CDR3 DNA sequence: TGCGCCAGCAGCACGCGGGGACGGGGGGCGGAGACCCAGTACTTC. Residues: CASSTRGRGAETQYF.

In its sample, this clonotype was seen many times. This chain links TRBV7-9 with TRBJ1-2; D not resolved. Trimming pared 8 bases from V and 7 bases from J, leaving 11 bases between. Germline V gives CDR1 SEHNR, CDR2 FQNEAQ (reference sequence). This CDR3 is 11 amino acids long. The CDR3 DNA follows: TGTGCCAGCTCCCCGGCGAGTGGCTACACCTTC. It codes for CASSPASGYTF.

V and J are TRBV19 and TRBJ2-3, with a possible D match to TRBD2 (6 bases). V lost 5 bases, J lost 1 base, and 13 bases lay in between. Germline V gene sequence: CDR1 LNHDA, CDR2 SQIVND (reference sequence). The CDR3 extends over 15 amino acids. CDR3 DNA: TGTGCCAGTAGTCGGGAGAGGGGTGGCACAGATACGCAGTATTTT. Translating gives CASSRERGGTDTQYF. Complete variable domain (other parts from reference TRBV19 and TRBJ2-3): DGGITQSPKYLFRKEGQNVTLSCEQNLNHDAMYWYRQDPGQGLRLIYYSQIVNDFQKGDIAEGYSVSREKKESFPLTVTSAQKNPTAFYLCASSRERGGTDTQYFGPGTRLTVL.

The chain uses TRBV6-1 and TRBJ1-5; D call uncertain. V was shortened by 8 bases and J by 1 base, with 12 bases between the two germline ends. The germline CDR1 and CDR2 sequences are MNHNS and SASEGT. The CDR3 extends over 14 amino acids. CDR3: CASAGFPSNQPQHF. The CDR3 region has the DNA TGTGCCAGCGCTGGCTTCCCCAGCAATCAGCCCCAGCATTTT.

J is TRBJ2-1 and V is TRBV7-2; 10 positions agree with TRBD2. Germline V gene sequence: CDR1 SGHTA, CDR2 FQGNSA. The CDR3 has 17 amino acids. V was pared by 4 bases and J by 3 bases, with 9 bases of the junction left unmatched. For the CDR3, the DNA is TGTGCCAGCAGCTCGAAGACCCTAGCGGGAGTCTACAATGAGCAGTTCTTC. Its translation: CASSSKTLAGVYNEQFF.

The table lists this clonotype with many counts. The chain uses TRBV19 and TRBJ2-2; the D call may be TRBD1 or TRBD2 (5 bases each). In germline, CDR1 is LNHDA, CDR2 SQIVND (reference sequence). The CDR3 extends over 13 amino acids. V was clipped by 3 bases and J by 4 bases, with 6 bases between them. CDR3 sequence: CASSIGATGELFF. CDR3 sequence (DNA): TGTGCCAGTAGTATCGGGGCCACCGGGGAGCTGTTTTTT.

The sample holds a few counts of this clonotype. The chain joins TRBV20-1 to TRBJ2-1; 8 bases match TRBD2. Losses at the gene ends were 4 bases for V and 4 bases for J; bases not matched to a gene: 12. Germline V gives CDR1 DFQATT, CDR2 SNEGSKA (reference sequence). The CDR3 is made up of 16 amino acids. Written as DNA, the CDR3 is TGCAGTGCTATCACATTAGCGGGACCACAGTACAATGAGCAGTTCTTC. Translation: CSAITLAGPQYNEQFF.

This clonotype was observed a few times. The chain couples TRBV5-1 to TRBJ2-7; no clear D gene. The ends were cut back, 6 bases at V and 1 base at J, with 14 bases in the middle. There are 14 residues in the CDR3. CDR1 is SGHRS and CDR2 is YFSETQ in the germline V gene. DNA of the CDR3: TGCGCCAGCACAAGGGAACCAGGTTCCTACGAGCAGTACTTC. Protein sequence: CASTREPGSYEQYF.

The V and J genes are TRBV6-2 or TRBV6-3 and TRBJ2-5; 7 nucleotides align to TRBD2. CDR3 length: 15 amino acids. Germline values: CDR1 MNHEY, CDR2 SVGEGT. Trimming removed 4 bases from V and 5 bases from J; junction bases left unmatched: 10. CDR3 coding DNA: TGTGCCAGCAGTTTCTCTAGCGGACCTCAGGAGACCCAGTACTTC. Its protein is CASSFSSGPQETQYF.

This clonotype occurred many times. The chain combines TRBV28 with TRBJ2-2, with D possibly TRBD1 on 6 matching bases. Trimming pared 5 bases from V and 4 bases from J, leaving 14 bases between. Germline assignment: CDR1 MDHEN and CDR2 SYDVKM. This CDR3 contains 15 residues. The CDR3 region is CASSNGGEGTGELFF. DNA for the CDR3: TGTGCCAGCAGTAATGGGGGCGAGGGCACCGGGGAGCTGTTTTTT.

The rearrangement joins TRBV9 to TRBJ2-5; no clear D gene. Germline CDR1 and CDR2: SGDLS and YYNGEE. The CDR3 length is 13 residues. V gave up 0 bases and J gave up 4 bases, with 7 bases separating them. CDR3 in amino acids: CASSVGLSETQYF. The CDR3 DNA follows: TGTGCCAGCAGCGTAGGGTTATCAGAGACCCAGTACTTC.

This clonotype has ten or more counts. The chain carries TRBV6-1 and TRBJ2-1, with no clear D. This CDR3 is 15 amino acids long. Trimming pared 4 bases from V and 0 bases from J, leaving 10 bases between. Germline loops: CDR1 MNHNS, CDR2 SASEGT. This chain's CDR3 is CASSVEESSYNEQFF. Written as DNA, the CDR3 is TGTGCCAGCAGTGTTGAGGAAAGCTCCTACAATGAGCAGTTCTTC.

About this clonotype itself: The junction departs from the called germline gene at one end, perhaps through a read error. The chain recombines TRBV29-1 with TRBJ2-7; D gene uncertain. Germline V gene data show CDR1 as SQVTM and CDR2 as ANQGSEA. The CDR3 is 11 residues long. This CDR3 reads CSVFNTYERYF. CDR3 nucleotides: TGCAGCGTTTTCAATACCTACGAGCGGTACTTC.

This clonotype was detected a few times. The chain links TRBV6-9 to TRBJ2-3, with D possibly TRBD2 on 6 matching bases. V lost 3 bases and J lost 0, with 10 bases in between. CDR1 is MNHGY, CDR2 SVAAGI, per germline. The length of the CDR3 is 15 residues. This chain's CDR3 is CASSYRGISTDTQYF. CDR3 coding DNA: TGTGCCAGCAGTTACCGGGGGATCAGCACAGATACGCAGTATTTT.

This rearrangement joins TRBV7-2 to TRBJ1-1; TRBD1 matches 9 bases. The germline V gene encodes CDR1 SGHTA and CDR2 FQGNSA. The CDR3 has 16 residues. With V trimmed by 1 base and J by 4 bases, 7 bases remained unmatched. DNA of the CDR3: TGTGCCAGCAGCTTAGGATCGGGACAGGGTATCACTGAAGCTTTCTTT. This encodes CASSLGSGQGITEAFF. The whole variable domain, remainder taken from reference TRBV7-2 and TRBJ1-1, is GAGVSQSPSNKVTEKGKDVELRCDPISGHTALYWYRQSLGQGLEFLIYFQGNSAPDKSGLPSDRFSAERTGGSVSTLTIQRTQQEDSAVYLCASSLGSGQGITEAFFGQGTRLTVV.

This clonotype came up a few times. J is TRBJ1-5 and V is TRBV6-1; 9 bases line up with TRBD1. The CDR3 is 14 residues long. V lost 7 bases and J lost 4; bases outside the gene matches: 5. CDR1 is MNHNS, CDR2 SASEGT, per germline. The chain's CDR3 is CASKDRGTNQPQHF. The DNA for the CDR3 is TGTGCCAGCAAAGACAGGGGGACTAATCAGCCCCAGCATTTT.